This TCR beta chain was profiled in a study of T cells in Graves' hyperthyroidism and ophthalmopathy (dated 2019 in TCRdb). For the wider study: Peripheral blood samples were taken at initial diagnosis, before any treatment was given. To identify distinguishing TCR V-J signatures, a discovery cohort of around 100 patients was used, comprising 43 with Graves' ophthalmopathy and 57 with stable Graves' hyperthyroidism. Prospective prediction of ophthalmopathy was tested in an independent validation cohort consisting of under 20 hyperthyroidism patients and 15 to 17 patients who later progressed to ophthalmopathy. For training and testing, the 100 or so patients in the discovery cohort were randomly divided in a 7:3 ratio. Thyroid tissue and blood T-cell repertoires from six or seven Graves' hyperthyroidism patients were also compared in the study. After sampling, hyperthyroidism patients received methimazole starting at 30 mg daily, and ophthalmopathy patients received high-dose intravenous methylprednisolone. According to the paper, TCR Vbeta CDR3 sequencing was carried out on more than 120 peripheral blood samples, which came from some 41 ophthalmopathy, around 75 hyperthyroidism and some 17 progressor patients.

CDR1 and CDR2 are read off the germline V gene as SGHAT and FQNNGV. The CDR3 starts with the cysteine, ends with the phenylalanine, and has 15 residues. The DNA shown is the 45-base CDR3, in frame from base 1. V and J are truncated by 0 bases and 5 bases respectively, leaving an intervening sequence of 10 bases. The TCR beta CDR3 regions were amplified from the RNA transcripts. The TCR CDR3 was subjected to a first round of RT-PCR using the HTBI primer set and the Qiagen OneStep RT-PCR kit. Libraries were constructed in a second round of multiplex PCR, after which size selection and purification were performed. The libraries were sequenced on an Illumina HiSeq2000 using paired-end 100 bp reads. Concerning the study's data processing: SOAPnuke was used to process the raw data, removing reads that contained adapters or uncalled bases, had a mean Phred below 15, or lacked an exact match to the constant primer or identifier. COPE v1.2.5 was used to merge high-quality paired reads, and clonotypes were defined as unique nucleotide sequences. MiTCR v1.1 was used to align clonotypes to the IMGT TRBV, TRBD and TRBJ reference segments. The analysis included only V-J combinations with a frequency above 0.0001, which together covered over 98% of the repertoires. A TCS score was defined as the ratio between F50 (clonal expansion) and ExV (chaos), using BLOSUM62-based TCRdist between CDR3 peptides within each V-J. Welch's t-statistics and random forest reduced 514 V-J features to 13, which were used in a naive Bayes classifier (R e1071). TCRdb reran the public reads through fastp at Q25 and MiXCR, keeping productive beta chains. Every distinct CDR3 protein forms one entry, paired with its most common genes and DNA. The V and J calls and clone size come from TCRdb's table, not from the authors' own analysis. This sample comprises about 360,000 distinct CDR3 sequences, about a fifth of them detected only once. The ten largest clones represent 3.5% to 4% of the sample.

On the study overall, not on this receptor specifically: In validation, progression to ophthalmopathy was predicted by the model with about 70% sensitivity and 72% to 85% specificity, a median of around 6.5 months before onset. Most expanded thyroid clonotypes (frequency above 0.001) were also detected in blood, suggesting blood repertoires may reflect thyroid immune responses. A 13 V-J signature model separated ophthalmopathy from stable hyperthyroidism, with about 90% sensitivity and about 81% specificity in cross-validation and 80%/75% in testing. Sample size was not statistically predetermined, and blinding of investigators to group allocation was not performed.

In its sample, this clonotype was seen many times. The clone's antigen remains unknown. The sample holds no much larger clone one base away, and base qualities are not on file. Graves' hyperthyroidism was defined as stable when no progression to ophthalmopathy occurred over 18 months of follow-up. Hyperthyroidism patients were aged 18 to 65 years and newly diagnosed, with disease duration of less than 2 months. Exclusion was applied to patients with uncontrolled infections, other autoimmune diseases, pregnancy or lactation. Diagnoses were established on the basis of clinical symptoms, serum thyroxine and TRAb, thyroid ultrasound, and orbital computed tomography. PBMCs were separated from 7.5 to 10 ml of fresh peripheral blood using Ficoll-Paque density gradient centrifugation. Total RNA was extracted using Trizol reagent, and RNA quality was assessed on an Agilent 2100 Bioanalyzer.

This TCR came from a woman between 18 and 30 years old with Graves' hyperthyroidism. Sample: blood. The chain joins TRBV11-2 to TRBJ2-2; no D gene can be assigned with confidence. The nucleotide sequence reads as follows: TGTGCCAGCAGCTTAGATCTTATAAGGACCGGGGAGCTGTTTTTT. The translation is CASSLDLIRTGELFF.